This TCR beta chain is drawn from a study of CD8 T cells in ankylosing spondylitis. Study-level findings and limits: Eight highly homologous variants made up a TCR beta motif, and this motif appeared characteristic of ankylosing spondylitis blood. Disease-linked clones reportedly concentrated significantly in matched ankylosing spondylitis synovial fluid.

In regard to this clonotype: Its target is unknown.

TCRdb re-analysed the 5' RACE reads in MiXCR, keeping a single row per CDR3 protein. This table has roughly 60,000 distinct CDR3 sequences, 6.2% appearing once. V was trimmed by 4 bases and J by 1 base, leaving 1 base between them. The CDR3 has 11 amino acids. Germline CDR1 is KGHSH and CDR2 is LQKENI. The sequencing input was synovial fluid, either unsorted or a sorted T cell fraction (not recorded which). The receptor was isolated from a male donor with ankylosing spondylitis. The rearrangement uses TRBV18 and TRBJ1-1, with D unresolved. The CDR3 reads CASSRNTEAFF. CDR3 coding DNA: TGTGCCAGCTCACGGAACACTGAAGCTTTCTTT.